This T cell receptor (beta chain) emerged from a study of T cells in Graves' hyperthyroidism and ophthalmopathy. About the study: The blood sample was taken at first diagnosis, before treatment began.

RNA transcripts yielded amplified TCR beta CDR3 regions. HTBI primers were employed in a first-round RT-PCR of the TCR CDR3. TCRdb reprocessed the multiplex PCR reads via MiXCR and lists one record per CDR3 protein. The repertoire includes 490,000 or so distinct CDR3 sequences, approximately 22% of them detected once, and about half sits in the top ten. Broader study findings: Ophthalmopathy was identified by the model a median about 6.8 months ahead of onset.

In the ophthalmopathy cohort, Clinical Activity Score was at least 3, NOSPECS grade at least 4, and duration under 3 months. Any patient presenting with uncontrolled infection, other autoimmune disease, pregnancy or lactation was left out. Trimming took 6 bases from V and 6 from J, leaving 12 bases between them. The CDR3 is 11 amino acids. CDR1 and CDR2 from the germline V gene are SQVTM and ANQGSEA. This clonotype was counted a few times. Its antigen remains unidentified. The V call is TRBV29-1, the J call TRBJ2-7; D ambiguous. Input material: blood. This clonotype was obtained from a woman in her sixties or seventies with Graves' ophthalmopathy. The CDR3 DNA is TGCAGCGTGAATTTAGTAGGCGAGCAGTACTTC. Translation gives CSVNLVGEQYF.